The clone carrying this TCR beta chain was observed many times. Axillary draining lymph nodes of breast cancer patients supplied the node samples. Germline trimming cut 6 bases from V and 0 bases from J; bases unmatched to any gene: 6. CDR1 is DFQATT, CDR2 SNEGSKA, per germline (reference sequence). The CDR3 runs to 14 residues. TCRdb re-analysed the multiplex PCR reads in MiXCR, keeping a single row per CDR3 protein. This table holds some 170,000 distinct CDR3 sequences, around 33% found once. This sample stems from a study of breast tumors, draining lymph nodes, adjacent tissues. The V gene is TRBV20-1, the J gene TRBJ2-3; 7 bases map to TRBD2. The sequenced material came from axillary lymph node tissue. This clonotype was sampled from a female donor with breast cancer. Some clones in this sample may be carry-over from other donors' samples. The CDR3 region is CSARPGGSTDTQYF. The CDR3 DNA reads TGCAGTGCCAGACCGGGGGGTAGCACAGATACGCAGTATTTT.